The rows below give T cell receptor beta chains drawn from one sample of a study of T cells after yellow fever vaccination. One entry per CDR3 protein results from TCRdb running MiXCR on the 5' RACE reads. The sample yields more than 95,000 distinct CDR3 sequences, approximately 8.4% seen once. The sequences come from CD8+ T cells sorted from PBMCs, collected on the day of the yellow fever booster vaccination. The receptor source for this set is a man aged 18 to 30 who received the YFV17D yellow fever vaccine. The CDR3 runs from the conserved cysteine through the conserved F or W. D genes are given only for firm matches. Only some rows state a clone size, as once, few, many or a class for expanded clones.

J gene	V gene	D gene	clone size	CDR3 protein	CDR3 DNA
TRBJ2-3	TRBV20-1	TRBD2	few	CSARDLAGAYTDTQYF	TGCAGTGCTAGAGATCTAGCGGGGGCTTACACAGATACGCAGTATTTT
TRBJ1-2	TRBV6-5	NA	NA	CASSYSAGYYGYTF	TGTGCCAGCAGTTACTCCGCCGGGTATTATGGCTACACCTTC
TRBJ1-1	TRBV5-1	NA	NA	CASSLGLDGNTEAFF	TGCGCCAGCAGCTTGGGTCTGGACGGGAACACTGAAGCTTTCTTT
TRBJ2-1	TRBV4-1	NA	NA	CASSRTRSDVNEQFF	TGCGCCAGCAGCAGAACTCGGTCGGACGTCAATGAGCAGTTCTTC
TRBJ1-1	TRBV12-3/TRBV12-4	NA	few	CASRKVGLWGITEAFF	TGTGCCAGCAGAAAAGTGGGGCTCTGGGGAATAACTGAAGCTTTCTTT
TRBJ2-7	TRBV4-3	NA	many	CASSQERFDFDEQYF	TGCGCCAGCAGCCAAGAACGTTTTGACTTTGACGAGCAGTACTTC
TRBJ2-3	TRBV11-2	TRBD2	few	CASSSTSGGVTDTQYF	TGTGCCAGCAGCTCCACTAGCGGGGGGGTCACAGATACGCAGTATTTT
TRBJ1-1	TRBV7-9	TRBD1	few	CASSPTGSDTEAFF	TGTGCCAGCAGCCCGACAGGGTCGGACACTGAAGCTTTCTTT
TRBJ2-5	TRBV24-1	NA	few	CATSDLSSRETQYF	TGTGCCACCAGTGATTTGTCTTCTCGGGAGACCCAGTACTTC
TRBJ2-5	TRBV11-1	NA	few	CASSAPRGQETQYF	TGTGCCAGCAGCGCCCCACGGGGACAAGAGACCCAGTACTTC
TRBJ2-5	TRBV4-3	TRBD1	NA	CASSQERGLAETQYF	TGCGCCAGCAGCCAAGAGAGGGGGCTAGCTGAGACCCAGTACTTC
TRBJ1-1	TRBV5-4	NA	many	CASSFGGAETEAFF	TGTGCCAGCAGCTTCGGGGGGGCAGAAACTGAAGCTTTCTTT
TRBJ1-5	TRBV4-1	NA	NA	CASSQGRGNQPQHF	TGCGCCAGCAGCCAAGGACGGGGAAATCAGCCCCAGCATTTT
TRBJ1-2	TRBV20-1	TRBD1	NA	CSALRQGTNYGYTF	TGCAGTGCACTGAGACAGGGTACCAACTATGGCTACACCTTC
TRBJ1-5	TRBV4-1	NA	many	CASSHPALRGNQPQHF	TGCGCCAGCAGCCACCCGGCCTTAAGGGGCAATCAGCCCCAGCATTTT
TRBJ2-5	TRBV28	NA	many	CASSPGRVQETQYF	TGTGCCAGCAGCCCGGGTAGGGTCCAAGAGACCCAGTACTTC